A single sample gave rise to the 22 T cell receptor beta chains below, sequenced in a study of vaccination effects on CD4 cells after COVID-19. ViraFEST expansion of antigen-specific CD4+ T cells with viral peptide pools preceded sequencing. Between days 10 and 11 of culture, CD4+ T cells were separated out. Neither prior SARS-CoV-2 infection nor positive nucleocapsid antibodies were present in the vaccine recipients. Data came from immunoSEQ multiplex PCR; TCRdb stores just in-frame clones and leaves some out. In the table there are around 36,000 clones, around 67% of which are singletons. These TCRs are of unknown antigen specificity. The sample here was CD4+ T cells from PBMCs cultured with SARS-CoV-2 spike peptides, taken before COVID-19 vaccination. These receptor sequences come from a human donor who received a COVID-19 vaccine.

The V and J genes are TRBV3-1 (or the pseudogene TRBV3-2) and TRBJ1-1, with 8 bases matching TRBD1. This CDR3 contains 13 residues. The germline gives CDR1 LGHDT, CDR2 YNNKEL (reference sequence). The V gene end was trimmed by 10 bases and the J gene end by 8 bases; junction bases not matched to a gene: 12. The CDR3 sequence is CAIRDRGPPEAFF. CDR3 nucleotides: TGTGCCATCAGAGACAGGGGACCTCCGGAAGCTTTCTTT.

The chain carries TRBV12-5 and TRBJ2-1, with 9 bases lining up with TRBD2. CDR1 is LGHNT, CDR2 FRNRAP, per germline. V dropped 1 base and J dropped 5; count of bases not matched to a gene: 6. The CDR3 is made up of 16 amino acids. The CDR3 spells CASGLGLLAGNNEQFF. In nucleotides, the CDR3 is TGTGCTAGTGGTTTGGGACTACTAGCGGGCAACAATGAGCAGTTCTTC. Full variable domain (outside the CDR3, taken from reference TRBV12-5 and TRBJ2-1): DARVTQTPRHKVTEMGQEVTMRCQPILGHNTVFWYRQTMMQGLELLAYFRNRAPLDDSGMPKDRFSAEMPDATLATLKIQPSEPRDSAVYFCASGLGLLAGNNEQFFGPGTRLTVL.

CDR3 protein: CASSPALIDEQYF. The CDR3 region has the DNA TGTGCCAGCTCACCCGCGCTCATCGACGAGCAGTACTTC. This rearrangement joins TRBV18 to TRBJ2-7, with unresolved D. Germline CDR1 is KGHSH and CDR2 is LQKENI. CDR3 size: 13 residues. Trimming cost V 3 bases and J 5 bases, with 11 bases left between them.

The chain uses TRBV12-5 and TRBJ2-3; D uncertain. Germline CDR1 LGHNT, CDR2 FRNRAP. The CDR3 loop spans 12 amino acids. Trimming stripped 6 bases from V and 2 bases from J, with 6 bases between. The CDR3 is CASGPATDTQYF. The CDR3 DNA reads TGTGCTAGTGGACCCGCCACAGATACGCAGTATTTT.

The rearrangement links TRBV3-1 (or the pseudogene TRBV3-2) to TRBJ1-3; no firm D call. Germline V gene sequence: CDR1 LGHDT, CDR2 YNNKEL (reference sequence). V dropped 0 bases and J dropped 0 bases, with 6 bases sitting between them. The length of the CDR3 is 15 residues. The CDR3 DNA is TGTGCCAGCAGCCAAGAGTACTTCTCTGGAAACACCATATATTTT. Translation gives CASSQEYFSGNTIYF.

This chain joins TRBV5-1 and TRBJ2-2, with TRBD1 matching 7 bases. The ends lost 1 base at V and 2 bases at J; junction bases unmatched: 5. This CDR3 has 16 residues. Germline assignment: CDR1 SGHRS and CDR2 YFSETQ. CDR3 amino acids: CASSLLWTGNTGELFF. In DNA, the CDR3 is TGCGCCAGCAGCTTGCTCTGGACAGGAAACACCGGGGAGCTGTTTTTT.

The chain carries TRBV6-6 and TRBJ2-3; 9 bases align to TRBD2. The CDR3 totals 13 residues. J was trimmed by 2 bases and V by 7 bases; bases with no gene match: 1. Germline-derived CDR1 and CDR2 are MNHNY and SVGAGI (reference sequence). The CDR3, as DNA: TGTGCCAGCAAGCGGGGGGACACAGATACGCAGTATTTT. Amino acid sequence: CASKRGDTDTQYF.

The chain links TRBV10-3 to TRBJ2-3; 13 positions agree with TRBD2. Trimming cost V 10 bases and J 5 bases; bases outside gene matches: 9. The CDR3 is 15 residues long. The germline CDR1 and CDR2 sequences are ENHRY and SYGVKD. CDR3 region: CATGTSGEIGDTQYF. As DNA, the CDR3 is TGTGCCACGGGGACTAGCGGGGAAATCGGAGATACGCAGTATTTT.

This CDR3 is CASNEGPESQYF. The CDR3 DNA reads TGTGCCAGCAACGAAGGGCCCGAGTCCCAGTACTTC. V is TRBV2 and J is TRBJ2-5; D gene ambiguous. V lost 7 bases, J lost 9 bases, and 15 bases lay in between. There are 12 residues in the CDR3. CDR1 and CDR2 (germline): SNHLY, FYNNEI.

The chain combines TRBV27 with TRBJ1-5, with no clear D. The CDR3 length is 15 residues. V lost 5 bases and J 5 bases, leaving 16 bases between the germline ends. Germline V gene data show CDR1 as MNHEY and CDR2 as SMNVEV (reference sequence). The CDR3 DNA reads TGTGCCAGCAGTCCCCGGCCGACCGGGGATCAGCCCCAGCATTTT. As protein: CASSPRPTGDQPQHF.

This clone was seen a single time. The rearrangement uses TRBV27 and TRBJ1-2; 8 nucleotides align to TRBD1. CDR1 is MNHEY, CDR2 SMNVEV, per germline (reference sequence). With 5 bases clipped from V and 5 bases from J, the junction kept 7 bases outside the gene matches. There are 14 residues in the CDR3. CDR3 amino acids: CASSRQGSRYGYTF. CDR3 nucleotide sequence: TGTGCCAGCAGTCGACAGGGGAGTAGGTATGGCTACACCTTC.

The chain carries TRBV28 and TRBJ1-2; D unclear. The V gene's germline CDR1 is MDHEN and CDR2 SYDVKM. The CDR3 loop spans 14 amino acids. V was trimmed by 3 bases and J by 0 bases, leaving 8 bases between them. CDR3 sequence reads: CASSFRSTNYGYTF. CDR3 DNA: TGTGCCAGCAGTTTCCGCAGTACTAACTATGGCTACACCTTC.

This rearrangement joins TRBV6-1 to TRBJ2-7; D gene ambiguous. This CDR3 is built from 14 residues. Deletions cut 2 bases from V and 2 bases from J, with 10 bases between. In germline, CDR1 is MNHNS, CDR2 SASEGT. As DNA, the CDR3 is TGTGCCAGCAGTGAATACCTACGGGCCTACGAGCAGTACTTC. Protein product: CASSEYLRAYEQYF.

The chain is built from TRBV2 and TRBJ1-2; TRBD1 aligns across 8 bases. Looked up from germline, CDR1 is SNHLY and CDR2 is FYNNEI. The CDR3 consists of 15 residues. The V gene end was trimmed by 6 bases and the J gene end by 7 bases; junction bases not matched to a gene: 13. CDR3 sequence reads: CASSATQGARGGYTF. The CDR3 DNA reads TGTGCCAGCAGCGCAACCCAGGGGGCGCGGGGTGGCTACACCTTC.

The V call is TRBV10-3, the J call TRBJ2-2; no reliable D call. CDR1 is ENHRY and CDR2 is SYGVKD in the germline V gene. V lost 6 bases and J 3 bases, leaving 8 bases between the germline ends. The CDR3 has 13 amino acids. The CDR3 loop is CAIRRQDTGELFF. In nucleotides, the CDR3 is TGTGCCATCAGGAGACAAGACACCGGGGAGCTGTTTTTT.

V usage is TRBV28 and J usage is TRBJ2-7; D may be TRBD2 (6 bases). With 5 bases removed from V and 3 bases from J, the gap between germline ends came to 23 bases. The CDR3 is 17 amino acids. Per the germline V gene, CDR1 is MDHEN and CDR2 is SYDVKM. CDR3 loop: CASSTPSAGRSIYEQYF. CDR3 nucleotides: TGTGCCAGCAGTACTCCCTCCGCGGGACGGTCAATCTACGAGCAGTACTTC.

DNA of the CDR3: TGTGCCAGCAGTCAAAGCCCGGGACAGGGGTTTAATTCACCCCTCCACTTT. Amino acids: CASSQSPGQGFNSPLHF. The gene calls are TRBV2 and TRBJ1-6; 10 positions match TRBD1. J lost 6 bases, V lost 5 bases, and 10 bases had no gene match. Germline values: CDR1 SNHLY, CDR2 FYNNEI. CDR3 length equals 17 residues.

This clone was seen more than once but under ten times. The chain joins TRBV9 to TRBJ1-5, with 7 bases that match TRBD1. Germline trimming cut 3 bases from V and 3 bases from J; bases unmatched to any gene: 3. The CDR3 loop spans 14 amino acids. Germline assignment: CDR1 SGDLS and CDR2 YYNGEE. The CDR3 bases are TGTGCCAGCAGCGCGACAGGGTTCAATCAGCCCCAGCATTTT. Amino acids: CASSATGFNQPQHF.

This clone turned up a few times. The CDR3 sequence: CASGNEKLFF. CDR3 DNA sequence: TGTGCCAGCGGTAATGAAAAACTGTTTTTT. The V call is TRBV7-2, the J call TRBJ1-4; no firm D call. The CDR3 runs 10 residues. The V and J ends lost 8 bases and 4 bases respectively, with 2 bases between them. Germline values: CDR1 SGHTA, CDR2 FQGNSA.

CDR3 protein: CAISESPEKGAPGRSPLHF. The CDR3, as DNA: TGTGCCATCAGTGAGTCACCAGAGAAGGGGGCCCCGGGTCGGTCACCCCTCCACTTT. This chain links TRBV10-3 with TRBJ1-6, with 7 bases aligning to TRBD1. The CDR3 consists of 19 residues. CDR1 and CDR2 (germline): ENHRY, SYGVKD. V shed 0 bases and J 10 bases; nucleotides not matched to a gene: 18.

This clone was counted only a few times. This chain connects TRBV7-3 to TRBJ1-2; D unresolved. This CDR3 region has 14 residues. The V gene's germline CDR1 is SGHTA and CDR2 FQGTGA. V was pared by 3 bases and J by 2 bases, with 10 bases between. The CDR3 region is CASSFGLGNYGYTF. In nucleotides, the CDR3 is TGTGCCAGCAGCTTCGGGTTAGGGAACTATGGCTACACCTTC.

This clone was detected a few times. The V call is TRBV6-5, the J call TRBJ2-4; the D gene could be TRBD1 or TRBD2 (6 bases each). The CDR3 runs to 15 residues. The V end was cut by 7 bases, the J end by 6 bases, with 19 bases between. Germline loops: CDR1 MNHEY, CDR2 SVGAGI. CDR3 sequence (DNA): TGTGCCAGCACCCTCGAGGGGGGAGGTGGAAACATTCAGTACTTC. Encoded protein: CASTLEGGGGNIQYF.